Listed here are 18 T cell receptor beta chains from one sample, sequenced in a study of Tregs in tolerant kidney transplant recipients. Data came from immunoSEQ multiplex PCR; TCRdb stores just in-frame clones and leaves some out. The sample yields some 68,000 clones, about 83% seen once. The sample consisted of CD4+ T cells from blood. Receptors were obtained from a human donor in good health.

This clone has only one observation. The V gene is TRBV7-7, the J gene TRBJ2-5, with TRBD1 as a possible D gene (8 bases). The CDR3 covers 16 residues. From germline, CDR1 is SSHAT and CDR2 FNYEAQ (reference sequence). V dropped 5 bases and J dropped 2 bases, with 18 bases sitting between them. The CDR3 is CASSPTGGREQETQYF. Here the CDR3 DNA reads TGTGCCAGCAGCCCCACAGGGGGGAGGGAACAAGAGACCCAGTACTTC.

The chain carries TRBV11-3 and TRBJ2-3, with 12 nucleotides matching TRBD2. The ends lost 6 bases at V and 11 bases at J; junction bases unmatched: 12. The length of the CDR3 is 15 residues. CDR1 SGHNT and CDR2 YENEEA come from the germline V gene. The CDR3 spells CASSSGTSGWVRQYF. The CDR3 nucleotides read TGTGCCAGCAGTTCCGGGACTAGCGGGTGGGTGCGGCAGTATTTT.

The rearrangement uses TRBV19 and TRBJ2-2; 14 positions agree with TRBD2. The CDR3 sequence is 16 residues long. J lost 6 bases, V lost 4 bases, and 4 bases had no gene match. The germline gives CDR1 LNHDA, CDR2 SQIVND (reference sequence). CDR3 coding DNA: TGTGCCAGTAGTACAGGACTAGCGGGAGGTTCCGGGGAGCTGTTTTTT. It encodes CASSTGLAGGSGELFF.

This clone was recorded a few times. V is TRBV19 and J is TRBJ1-3; D gene uncertain. V lost 3 bases and J 0 bases, leaving 6 bases between the germline ends. There are 14 residues in the CDR3. Germline-derived CDR1 and CDR2 are LNHDA and SQIVND (reference sequence). The CDR3 bases are TGTGCCAGTAGTATGCGCCTCTCTGGAAACACCATATATTTT. Encoded protein: CASSMRLSGNTIYF.

The V gene is TRBV7-3, the J gene TRBJ2-2; D is undetermined. Germline assignment: CDR1 SGHTA and CDR2 FQGTGA. CDR3 length: 14 residues. With 4 bases removed from V and 3 bases from J, the gap between germline ends came to 9 bases. CDR3 in DNA: TGTGCCAGCAGCTCACATGGGGACACCGGGGAGCTGTTTTTT. Protein product: CASSSHGDTGELFF.

The V call is TRBV30, the J call TRBJ2-5; no definite D call. The germline V and J ends were trimmed by 2 bases and 4 bases, with 20 bases remaining between them. The CDR3 is made up of 16 amino acids. The germline gives CDR1 GTSNPN, CDR2 SVGIG (reference sequence). The CDR3 region is CAWSRSGGAITETQYF. The CDR3 DNA reads as TGTGCCTGGAGTAGATCCGGCGGTGCCATCACAGAGACCCAGTACTTC.

As concerns this clone: Additional DNA sequences in this sample encode the identical CDR3. The J gene is TRBJ2-3, the V gene TRBV18; no clear D gene. Trimming removed 2 bases at V and 6 bases at J, with 15 bases between. This CDR3 contains 15 residues. Germline V gene lookup returns CDR1 KGHSH and CDR2 LQKENI. CDR3 coding DNA: TGTGCCAGCTCACCAGGGCAGGTGCTTACTGATACGCAGTATTTT. It yields the protein CASSPGQVLTDTQYF.

The chain links TRBV6-5 to TRBJ2-5; D perhaps matches TRBD2 (6 bases). Germline V CDR1 and CDR2: MNHEY, SVGAGI. The CDR3 extends over 15 amino acids. Trimming pared 2 bases from V and 1 base from J, leaving 11 bases between. In DNA, the CDR3 is TGTGCCAGCAGTTACGGGGGAGGCGGCCAAGAGACCCAGTACTTC. Translated: CASSYGGGGQETQYF.

The rearrangement joins TRBV29-1 to TRBJ1-1; the D is unclear. Germline V lookup: CDR1 SQVTM, CDR2 ANQGSEA. The CDR3 extends over 14 amino acids. Trimming removed 4 bases from V and 1 base from J, with 13 bases in between. The chain's CDR3 is CSVGPLQGNTEAFF. CDR3 DNA: TGCAGCGTTGGACCCCTTCAAGGGAACACTGAAGCTTTCTTT. Together with reference TRBV29-1 and TRBJ1-1, the CDR3 gives the full variable domain: SAVISQKPSRDICQRGTSLTIQCQVDSQVTMMFWYRQQPGQSLTLIATANQGSEATYESGFVIDKFPISRPNLTFSTLTVSNMSPEDSSIYLCSVGPLQGNTEAFFGQGTRLTVV.

The chain has TRBV11-3 and TRBJ1-4; 8 bases match TRBD1. In germline, CDR1 is SGHNT, CDR2 YENEEA. The V and J ends lost 5 bases and 0 bases, in that order; junction bases with no gene match: 8. The CDR3 sequence is 17 residues long. The CDR3 DNA is TGTGCCAGCAGCAGCGACAGGGGAGTCGCAACTAATGAAAAACTGTTTTTT. It encodes CASSSDRGVATNEKLFF.

The chain uses TRBV5-1 and TRBJ1-1; tentative D call: TRBD1 (5 bases). The germline V gene has CDR1 SGHRS and CDR2 YFSETQ. CDR3 length: 13 residues. V gave up 5 bases and J gave up 0 bases, with 8 bases separating them. The CDR3 is CASSDSMNTEAFF. CDR3 nucleotides: TGCGCCAGCAGTGACAGCATGAACACTGAAGCTTTCTTT.

The chain carries TRBV11-2 and TRBJ2-7, with 12 bases fitting TRBD2. The V segment lost 5 bases and the J segment 0 bases; nucleotides outside the gene matches: 8. The germline gives CDR1 SGHAT, CDR2 FQNNGV. This CDR3 has 17 amino acids. The CDR3 region is CASSKGTSGFSSYEQYF. The CDR3 DNA reads as TGTGCCAGCAGCAAAGGGACTAGCGGGTTTAGCTCCTACGAGCAGTACTTC.

On this clone: At one end the junction does not follow the germline gene, possibly because of a read error. The chain links TRBV6-5 to TRBJ1-6, with a possible D match to TRBD1 (5 bases). Per the germline V gene, CDR1 is MNHEY and CDR2 is SVGAGI. The CDR3 covers 14 residues. The CDR3 protein is CASSDSGNNSPLHF. As DNA, the CDR3 is TGTGCCAGCAGTGACTCAGGGAACAATTCACCCCTCCACTTT.

The chain uses TRBV4-1 and TRBJ2-2, with 9 bases matching TRBD2. This CDR3 spans 16 amino acids. V gave up 4 bases and J gave up 5 bases; unmatched junction bases: 8. CDR1 and CDR2 (germline): MGHRA, YSYEKL. The CDR3 DNA reads TGCGCCAGCAGCCGACCGGCGGGGGGGCGAACCGGGGAGCTGTTTTTT. Protein product: CASSRPAGGRTGELFF.

This clone was seen a handful of times. V is TRBV19 and J is TRBJ2-3; D gene ambiguous. This CDR3 is built from 14 residues. Germline V gives CDR1 LNHDA, CDR2 SQIVND (reference sequence). Trimming stripped 5 bases from V and 2 bases from J, with 11 bases between. The CDR3 nucleotides read TGTGCCAGTAGTCGCGACCGATCCACAGATACGCAGTATTTT. The encoded protein is CASSRDRSTDTQYF.

The CDR3 sequence: CASSFPGGYGYTF. The CDR3 DNA sequence: TGTGCCAGCAGCTTCCCAGGAGGTTATGGCTACACCTTC. The rearrangement uses TRBV7-8 and TRBJ1-2; unclear D gene. V lost 3 bases and J 5 bases, leaving 10 bases between the germline ends. The germline V gene encodes CDR1 SGHVS and CDR2 FQNEAQ. The CDR3 runs 13 residues.

The J gene is TRBJ2-2, the V gene TRBV27; weak D call: TRBD2 (6 bases). Trimming pared 2 bases from V and 0 bases from J, leaving 16 bases between. The germline V gene encodes CDR1 MNHEY and CDR2 SMNVEV (reference sequence). The CDR3 is made up of 18 amino acids. The CDR3 protein is CASSLGLGRLPNTGELFF. Written as DNA, the CDR3 is TGTGCCAGCAGTTTAGGGTTAGGGAGGTTGCCGAACACCGGGGAGCTGTTTTTT.

This clone was seen more than once but under ten times. The gene calls are TRBV27 and TRBJ1-1, with 7 bases that match TRBD1. Germline assignment: CDR1 MNHEY and CDR2 SMNVEV (reference sequence). Unmatched junction bases numbered 6, after V lost 7 bases and J lost 1 base. The CDR3 consists of 14 residues. DNA of the CDR3: TGTGCCAGCAACCGACAGGGCCCGAACACTGAAGCTTTCTTT. It encodes CASNRQGPNTEAFF.